Reported below is one T cell receptor (beta chain). The antigen is unknown. V dropped 4 bases and J dropped 0 bases, with 19 bases sitting between them. The germline V gene has CDR1 SGHAT and CDR2 FQNNGV. The CDR3 is made up of 17 amino acids. Certain patients, namely those with other autoimmune diseases, uncontrolled infections, pregnancy or lactation, were excluded. Diagnostic conclusions were grounded in clinical symptoms, serum thyroxine, TRAb, thyroid ultrasound and orbital computed tomography. As the template, RNA transcripts were used to amplify TCR beta CDR3 regions. HTBI primers were employed in first-round RT-PCR, then a second-round multiplex PCR followed. TCRdb independently ran MiXCR on the multiplex PCR reads; one entry per CDR3 protein. The data contain approximately 500,000 distinct CDR3 sequences, over 13% of them seen just once; the ten biggest clones take up roughly 10%. The sample originates from a study of Graves' ophthalmopathy and Graves' hyperthyroidism.

Study observations and caveats: From stable hyperthyroidism, ophthalmopathy was separated by a 13-signature model with just over 85% sensitivity and roughly 84% specificity. A majority of expanded thyroid clonotypes exceeding 0.001 frequency were likewise present in blood.

The rearrangement joins TRBV11-2 to TRBJ2-7; a weak D match, TRBD1 (6 bases). Sequenced sample: blood. The TCR comes from a woman aged 25 to 39 with Graves' ophthalmopathy. The chain's CDR3 is CASSYFGRDRSSYEQYF. The CDR3 bases are TGTGCCAGCAGCTACTTCGGTCGAGACAGGAGCTCCTACGAGCAGTACTTC.